Following are 32 T cell receptor beta chains from one sample sequenced in a study of CD8 T cells in ankylosing spondylitis. TCRdb processed the 5' RACE reads anew with MiXCR; each CDR3 protein has one entry. The table shows 200,000 to 300,000 distinct CDR3 sequences, with around 25% occurring only once. The material sequenced was blood, either unsorted or a sorted T cell fraction (not recorded which). These receptors were taken from a male donor with ankylosing spondylitis or in good health (not recorded which).

This clonotype was seen many times. The V call is TRBV12-3 or TRBV12-4, the J call TRBJ1-4, with TRBD1 as a possible D gene (6 bases). The CDR3 length is 13 residues. Trimming stripped 3 bases from V and 5 bases from J, with 7 bases between. CDR3 in amino acids: CASSLGANEKLFF. The CDR3 DNA is TGTGCCAGCAGTTTGGGGGCCAATGAAAAACTGTTTTTT.

At least ten counts were recorded for this clonotype. The chain has TRBV10-3 and TRBJ2-1, with D tentatively TRBD1 (6 bases). V lost 10 bases, J lost 7 bases, and 20 bases lay in between. Germline V gene data show CDR1 as ENHRY and CDR2 as SYGVKD. The CDR3 is 14 residues long. For the CDR3, the DNA is TGTGCCACCGGGTACTGGACAGAAAAGAATGAGCAGTTCTTC. This sequence encodes CATGYWTEKNEQFF.

Notes on this clonotype: One end of the junction varies from germline; a read error may be responsible. The J gene is TRBJ2-5, the V gene TRBV7-3; the match to TRBD1 covers 9 bases. The V gene's germline CDR1 is SGHTA and CDR2 FQGTGA. This CDR3 is 12 amino acids long. The CDR3, as DNA: TGTGCCAGCAGCTACGCCGGGACAGGGTTACACTTC. Protein sequence: CASSYAGTGLHF.

This clonotype was observed a handful of times. This rearrangement joins TRBV20-1 to TRBJ2-5; 9 bases line up with TRBD1. Trimming removed 6 bases from V and 4 bases from J; junction bases left unmatched: 9. From germline, CDR1 is DFQATT and CDR2 SNEGSKA (reference sequence). The CDR3 consists of 14 residues. The CDR3 reads CSAPPGQGVETQYF. CDR3 coding DNA: TGCAGTGCGCCCCCGGGACAGGGAGTAGAGACCCAGTACTTC.

This clonotype has at least ten counts. V and J are TRBV20-1 and TRBJ1-3; no clear D. The germline V gene encodes CDR1 DFQATT and CDR2 SNEGSKA (reference sequence). The CDR3 sequence is 14 residues long. V was cut by 6 bases and J by 0 bases, with 12 bases left in between. CDR3 region: CSAKDRSSGNTIYF. The CDR3 DNA reads as TGCAGTGCCAAGGACCGGAGCTCTGGAAACACCATATATTTT.

V gene TRBV6-6 combines with J gene TRBJ2-7; 7 positions match TRBD1. The germline V gene encodes CDR1 MNHNY and CDR2 SVGAGI (reference sequence). V lost 5 bases and J lost 4; bases outside the gene matches: 2. This CDR3 spans 12 amino acids. Here the CDR3 reads CASSQTGYEQYF. The CDR3 nucleotides read TGTGCCAGCAGTCAGACAGGGTACGAGCAGTACTTC.

J is TRBJ2-5 and V is TRBV20-1; a weak D match, TRBD2 (6 bases). This CDR3 has 13 amino acids. Germline V gene lookup returns CDR1 DFQATT and CDR2 SNEGSKA (reference sequence). V dropped 2 bases and J dropped 6 bases, with 13 bases sitting between them. CDR3 in amino acids: CSARWDSRQTQYF. The CDR3 region has the DNA TGCAGTGCTAGATGGGACTCGAGACAGACCCAGTACTTC.

This clonotype was observed a few times. The CDR3: CASSSGQGVNSYEQYF. DNA for the CDR3: TGTGCCAGCAGCTCGGGACAGGGGGTCAACTCCTACGAGCAGTACTTC. The chain has TRBV7-8 and TRBJ2-7, with 11 bases aligning to TRBD1. From germline, CDR1 is SGHVS and CDR2 FQNEAQ. This CDR3 comprises 16 residues. V shed 4 bases and J 0 bases; nucleotides not matched to a gene: 5.

The chain links TRBV6-5 to TRBJ1-4; TRBD1 aligns across 7 bases. Germline lookup yields CDR1 MNHEY and CDR2 SVGAGI. Losses at the gene ends were 3 bases for V and 11 bases for J; bases not matched to a gene: 9. The CDR3 is 14 residues long. CDR3 residues: CASSYSGGMKKLFF. The CDR3 nucleotides read TGTGCCAGCAGTTATTCAGGGGGAATGAAGAAACTGTTTTTT.

The rearrangement uses TRBV28 and TRBJ2-6; D is undetermined. The CDR3 loop spans 16 amino acids. Germline loops: CDR1 MDHEN, CDR2 SYDVKM. V was clipped by 2 bases and J by 2 bases, with 10 bases between them. CDR3 sequence (DNA): TGTGCCAGCAGTTTAACGGTCCTTCCTGGGGCCAACGTCCTGACTTTC. It encodes CASSLTVLPGANVLTF.

There are a few counts of this clonotype. V gene TRBV6-5 combines with J gene TRBJ2-7; D is unresolved. Germline lookup yields CDR1 MNHEY and CDR2 SVGAGI. This CDR3 is 14 amino acids long. V dropped 1 base and J dropped 3 bases, with 10 bases sitting between them. CDR3 region: CASSYYGRIYEQYF. CDR3 coding DNA: TGTGCCAGCAGTTACTACGGACGGATCTACGAGCAGTACTTC.

This clonotype occurred many times. The rearrangement joins TRBV20-1 to TRBJ2-3; TRBD1 agrees at 8 bases. The CDR3 is 16 amino acids. V shed 0 bases and J 0 bases; nucleotides not matched to a gene: 5. The V gene's germline CDR1 is DFQATT and CDR2 SNEGSKA (reference sequence). The DNA of the CDR3 is TGCAGTGCTAGAGATTTCAGGGGGCTAAGCACAGATACGCAGTATTTT. Its protein is CSARDFRGLSTDTQYF.

In the case of this clonotype: Because the CDR3's place on the DNA is in doubt, the DNA is left out and the CDR3 is given as listed by TCRdb. This chain links TRBV6-2 or TRBV6-3 with TRBJ1-2. The germline gives CDR1 MNHEY, CDR2 SVGEGT. The CDR3 extends over 13 residues, inclusive of both ends. CDR3 sequence reads: CASSTSISYGYTF.

This clonotype was seen repeatedly, ten times or more. This rearrangement joins TRBV18 to TRBJ2-2; D is perhaps TRBD2 (5 bases). Trimming cost V 1 base and J 4 bases, with 7 bases left between them. The CDR3 loop spans 14 amino acids. CDR1 and CDR2 from the germline V gene are KGHSH and LQKENI. The DNA of the CDR3 is TGTGCCAGCTCACCACGCCTAGCCACCGGGGAGCTGTTTTTT. It is translated as CASSPRLATGELFF.

The J gene is TRBJ2-3, the V gene TRBV24-1; D is uncertain. V dropped 7 bases and J dropped 3 bases, with 7 bases sitting between them. The CDR3 runs 12 residues. CDR1 and CDR2 (germline): KGHDR, SFDVKD. DNA of the CDR3: TGTGCCACCAGCGAGAGGACAGATACGCAGTATTTT. This codes for CATSERTDTQYF.

J is TRBJ1-5 and V is TRBV12-3 or TRBV12-4, with 7 bases aligning to TRBD1. Trimming at V came to 5 bases and at J to 2 bases, leaving 3 bases not matched to a gene. The CDR3 loop spans 14 amino acids. The CDR3 reads CASSHRGGNQPQHF. CDR3 DNA: TGTGCCAGCAGTCACAGGGGAGGCAATCAGCCCCAGCATTTT.

This clonotype was detected many times. This sequence joins TRBV20-1 and TRBJ2-5; TRBD1 matches 9 bases. CDR1 and CDR2 from the germline V gene are DFQATT and SNEGSKA (reference sequence). The junction had 7 bases not matched to a gene; V was cut back by 4 bases and J by 4 bases. CDR3 length equals 14 residues. This chain's CDR3 is CSANTGGKRETQYF. CDR3 DNA sequence: TGCAGTGCTAATACAGGGGGCAAGAGAGAGACCCAGTACTTC.

This clonotype was observed a handful of times. This chain links TRBV10-2 with TRBJ2-7; D remains unclear. CDR3 length equals 13 residues. V gave up 6 bases and J gave up 0 bases, with 9 bases separating them. From germline, CDR1 is WSHSY and CDR2 SAAADI. CDR3 sequence (DNA): TGCGCCAGCAGCGCCTCTAGCTCCTACGAGCAGTACTTC. Protein sequence: CASSASSSYEQYF.

CDR3 nucleotide sequence: TGTGCCAGCACCTCTCACGGGACAGGGAATGGGGAGCAGTACTTC. Translated: CASTSHGTGNGEQYF. This chain connects TRBV11-2 to TRBJ2-7, with 9 positions matching TRBD1. V dropped 7 bases and J dropped 7; count of bases not matched to a gene: 14. The germline V gene has CDR1 SGHAT and CDR2 FQNNGV. There are 15 residues in the CDR3.

The rearrangement joins TRBV6-1 to TRBJ2-2, with D perhaps given as TRBD1 or TRBD2 (5 bases each). Per germline, CDR1 MNHNS and CDR2 SASEGT. Trimming took 4 bases from V and 4 from J, leaving 13 bases between them. The CDR3 loop spans 15 amino acids. The CDR3 reads CASSARDPTTGELFF. The CDR3 DNA reads TGTGCCAGCAGTGCCCGGGACCCAACCACCGGGGAGCTGTTTTTT.

This rearrangement joins TRBV3-1 to TRBJ2-7; 7 bases align to TRBD2. Looked up from germline, CDR1 is LGHDT and CDR2 is YNNKEL (reference sequence). This CDR3 has 15 amino acids. V lost 8 bases, J lost 2 bases, and 12 bases stayed unmatched. CDR3 sequence (DNA): TGTGCCAGCTCCCCGGTAGGGACTAACCCCTACGAGCAGTACTTC. The encoded protein is CASSPVGTNPYEQYF.

CDR3 residues: CSAHDRTLAKNIQYF. CDR3 sequence (DNA): TGCAGTGCCCATGACAGGACGCTAGCCAAAAACATTCAGTACTTC. The V call is TRBV20-1, the J call TRBJ2-4; TRBD1 is a possible D gene (6 bases). V lost 6 bases, J lost 0 bases, and 15 bases lay in between. Germline V CDR1 and CDR2: DFQATT, SNEGSKA (reference sequence). This CDR3 has 15 amino acids.

Many counts were recorded for this clonotype. V gene TRBV29-1 combines with J gene TRBJ1-4, with D hard to call. Germline CDR1 reads SQVTM; CDR2 reads ANQGSEA. Trimming cost V 4 bases and J 7 bases, with 16 bases left between them. There are 14 residues in the CDR3. CDR3 bases: TGCAGCGTTGGAGGGATGGCGGACGGTGAAAAACTGTTTTTT. Its translation: CSVGGMADGEKLFF. The full variable domain, completed using reference TRBV29-1 and TRBJ1-4, is SAVISQKPSRDICQRGTSLTIQCQVDSQVTMMFWYRQQPGQSLTLIATANQGSEATYESGFVIDKFPISRPNLTFSTLTVSNMSPEDSSIYLCSVGGMADGEKLFFGSGTQLSVL.

The chain recombines TRBV6-5 with TRBJ2-2; D is undetermined. The V end lost 3 bases, the J end lost 5 bases, and 13 bases lay between the germline ends. CDR1 and CDR2 (germline): MNHEY, SVGAGI. This CDR3 is built from 15 residues. The CDR3 sequence is CASSYSFGLTGELFF. CDR3 DNA sequence: TGTGCCAGCAGTTATTCTTTCGGTTTAACCGGGGAGCTGTTTTTT.

This sequence joins TRBV12-3 or TRBV12-4 and TRBJ1-4; a possible D gene is TRBD1 (6 bases). Deletions cut 3 bases from V and 6 bases from J, with 8 bases between. This CDR3 is 13 amino acids long. The CDR3 loop reads CASSFGGYEKLFF. CDR3 nucleotide sequence: TGTGCCAGCAGTTTCGGGGGCTATGAAAAACTGTTTTTT.

CDR3 loop: CSAPLLGRGNSPLHF. The CDR3 nucleotides read TGCAGTGCGCCACTTCTCGGTAGGGGTAATTCACCCCTCCACTTT. V and J are TRBV20-1 and TRBJ1-6, with D possibly matching TRBD1 (5 bases). This CDR3 has 15 amino acids. Germline V gives CDR1 DFQATT, CDR2 SNEGSKA (reference sequence). V dropped 6 bases and J dropped 6 bases, with 18 bases sitting between them.

This clonotype came up a few times. This rearrangement joins TRBV7-9 to TRBJ2-1; D possibly matches TRBD1 or TRBD2 (6 bases each). V lost 3 bases to trimming and J lost 7 bases, with 19 bases between them. The CDR3 is made up of 16 amino acids. Germline loops: CDR1 SEHNR, CDR2 FQNEAQ (reference sequence). The CDR3 sequence: CASSLTGANLWNEQFF. The CDR3 region has the DNA TGTGCCAGCAGCTTGACGGGGGCCAATCTGTGGAATGAGCAGTTCTTC.

V usage is TRBV7-6 and J usage is TRBJ2-3, with D possibly being TRBD1 (6 bases). This CDR3 region has 15 residues. V gave up 6 bases and J gave up 4 bases, with 17 bases separating them. The V gene's germline CDR1 is SGHVS and CDR2 FNYEAQ. CDR3 sequence (DNA): TGTGCCAGCAGACCCCCTTGGGGGCAGGCAGATACGCAGTATTTT. It specifies CASRPPWGQADTQYF.

The chain is built from TRBV2 and TRBJ1-1; D is possibly TRBD1 (5 bases). This CDR3 region has 12 residues. Germline loops: CDR1 SNHLY, CDR2 FYNNEI. V lost 7 bases, J lost 4 bases, and 10 bases lay in between. The CDR3 nucleotides read TGTGCCAGCACGGGGGATTCCACTGAAGCTTTCTTT. Its translation is CASTGDSTEAFF.

The CDR3, as DNA: TGTGCCATCAGTTCCCCGGGGGGGGACACTGAAGCTTTCTTT. This gives the protein CAISSPGGDTEAFF. The rearrangement links TRBV10-3 to TRBJ1-1; D might be TRBD1 (5 bases). Germline V lookup: CDR1 ENHRY, CDR2 SYGVKD. The CDR3 extends over 14 amino acids. V lost 5 bases, J lost 3 bases, and 13 bases lay in between.

This clonotype occurred many times. The chain combines TRBV12-3 or TRBV12-4 with TRBJ1-5; D gene uncertain. The ends were cut back, 5 bases at V and 0 bases at J, with 11 bases in the middle. CDR3 length equals 15 residues. The CDR3 region has the DNA TGTGCCAGCAGTCTCCGGGATTATAGCAATCAGCCCCAGCATTTT. This codes for CASSLRDYSNQPQHF.

This clonotype has a count of ten or more. The chain is built from TRBV5-5 and TRBJ2-7; D possibly corresponds to TRBD2 (5 bases). This CDR3 region has 12 residues. Trimming cost V 2 bases and J 7 bases, with 10 bases left between them. Germline assignment: CDR1 SGHKS and CDR2 YYEKEE (reference sequence). In DNA form, the CDR3 reads TGTGCCAGCAGCTTCGTCAGAGGGGAGCAGTACTTC. Protein: CASSFVRGEQYF.